The clone carrying this T cell receptor beta chain has more than one count but fewer than ten. This record comes from a study of identical twins. TCRdb reprocessed the 5' RACE reads with MiXCR, giving one entry per CDR3 protein. The repertoire holds about 530,000 distinct CDR3 sequences, approximately 20% seen once, with about 0.48% in the top ten. This CDR3 spans 13 amino acids. CDR1 is SQVTM, CDR2 ANQGSEA, per germline. The V end lost 4 bases, the J end lost 3 bases, and 10 bases lay between the germline ends. The same data also contributed to another study, on yellow fever vaccine responses in identical twins.

This receptor was taken from a woman between 18 and 29 years old in good health. What was sequenced was CD4+ T cells sorted from blood. The chain links TRBV29-1 to TRBJ1-5; D uncertain. The CDR3: CSVAPGTNQPQHF. In DNA form, the CDR3 reads TGCAGCGTTGCTCCGGGAACCAATCAGCCCCAGCATTTT.